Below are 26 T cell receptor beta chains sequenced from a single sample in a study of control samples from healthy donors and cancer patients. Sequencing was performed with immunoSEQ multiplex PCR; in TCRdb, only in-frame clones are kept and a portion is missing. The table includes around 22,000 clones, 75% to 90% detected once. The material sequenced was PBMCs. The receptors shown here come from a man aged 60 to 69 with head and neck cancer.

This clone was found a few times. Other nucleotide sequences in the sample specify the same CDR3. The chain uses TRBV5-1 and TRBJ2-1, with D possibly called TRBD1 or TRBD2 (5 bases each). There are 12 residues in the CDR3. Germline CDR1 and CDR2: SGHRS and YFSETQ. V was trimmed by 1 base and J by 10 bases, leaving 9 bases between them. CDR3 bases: TGCGCCAGCAGCTTGCTAGGGGAGGAGCAGTTCTTC. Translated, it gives CASSLLGEEQFF.

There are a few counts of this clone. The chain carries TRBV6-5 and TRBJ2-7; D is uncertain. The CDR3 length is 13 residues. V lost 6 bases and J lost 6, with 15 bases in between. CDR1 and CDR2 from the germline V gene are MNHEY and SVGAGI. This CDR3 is CASSPMGPREQYF. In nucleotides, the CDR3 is TGTGCCAGCAGCCCCATGGGCCCGCGCGAGCAGTACTTC.

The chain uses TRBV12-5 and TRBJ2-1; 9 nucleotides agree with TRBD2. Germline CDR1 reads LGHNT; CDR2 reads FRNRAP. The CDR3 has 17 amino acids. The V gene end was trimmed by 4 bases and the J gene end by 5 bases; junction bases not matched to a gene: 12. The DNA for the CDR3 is TGTGCTAGTGGTTGGTCAACGGGGCGGGAGGGCAACAATGAGCAGTTCTTC. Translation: CASGWSTGREGNNEQFF.

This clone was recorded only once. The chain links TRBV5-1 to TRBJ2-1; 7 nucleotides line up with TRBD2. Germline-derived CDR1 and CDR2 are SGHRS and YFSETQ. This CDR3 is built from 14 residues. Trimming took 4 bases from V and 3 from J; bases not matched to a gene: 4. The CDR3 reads CASSRGTNYNEQFF. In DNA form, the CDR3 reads TGCGCCAGCAGCCGAGGGACTAACTACAATGAGCAGTTCTTC.

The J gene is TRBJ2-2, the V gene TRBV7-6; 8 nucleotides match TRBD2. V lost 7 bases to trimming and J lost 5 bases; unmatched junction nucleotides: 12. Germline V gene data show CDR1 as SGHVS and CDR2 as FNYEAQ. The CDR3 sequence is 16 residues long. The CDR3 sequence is CASNILSGSCTGELFF. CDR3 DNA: TGTGCCAGCAACATCCTCAGCGGGAGTTGTACCGGGGAGCTGTTTTTT.

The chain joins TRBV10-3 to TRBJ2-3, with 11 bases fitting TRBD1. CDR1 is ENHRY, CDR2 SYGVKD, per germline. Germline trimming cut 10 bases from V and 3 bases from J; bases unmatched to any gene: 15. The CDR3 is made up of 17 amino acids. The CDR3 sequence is CATLSRTGGLETDTQYF. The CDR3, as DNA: TGTGCCACCCTATCCAGGACAGGGGGCTTAGAAACAGATACGCAGTATTTT.

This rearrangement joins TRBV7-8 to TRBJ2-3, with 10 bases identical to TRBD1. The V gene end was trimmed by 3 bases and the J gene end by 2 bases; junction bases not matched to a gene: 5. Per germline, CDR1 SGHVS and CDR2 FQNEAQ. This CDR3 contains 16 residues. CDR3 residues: CASSFLGQGTTDTQYF. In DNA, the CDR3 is TGTGCCAGCAGCTTCTTGGGACAGGGGACCACAGATACGCAGTATTTT.

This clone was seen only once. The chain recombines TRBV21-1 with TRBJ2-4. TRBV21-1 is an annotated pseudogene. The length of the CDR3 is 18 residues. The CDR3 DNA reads TGTGCCAGCAGCAAAGGCGGTACCAGGAGCCTAGCCAAAAACATTCAGTACTTC. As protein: CASSKGGTRSLAKNIQYF.

CDR3 residues: CASSLQGGINYGYTF. The CDR3 DNA sequence: TGTGCCAGCAGCTTACAAGGAGGTATTAACTATGGCTACACCTTC. This chain uses TRBV13 with TRBJ1-2, with unresolved D. V lost 2 bases and J 1 base, leaving 11 bases between the germline ends. This CDR3 spans 15 amino acids. Germline CDR1 and CDR2: PRHDT and FYEKMQ (reference sequence).

In DNA form, the CDR3 reads TGTGCCAGCAGCCAACAGGGGGCAAATTCACCCCTCCACTTT. This sequence encodes CASSQQGANSPLHF. The chain links TRBV6-4 to TRBJ1-6; 9 bases line up with TRBD1. This CDR3 region has 14 residues. Per the germline V gene, CDR1 is MRHNA and CDR2 is SNTAGT. V was pared by 6 bases and J by 7 bases, with 4 bases of the junction left unmatched.

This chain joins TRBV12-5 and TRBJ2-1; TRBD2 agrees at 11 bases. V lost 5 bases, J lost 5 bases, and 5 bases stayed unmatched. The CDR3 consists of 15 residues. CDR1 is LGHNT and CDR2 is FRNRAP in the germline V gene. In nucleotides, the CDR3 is TGTGCTAGTGGTCCGGGGACTAGCGGTCACAATGAGCAGTTCTTC. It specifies CASGPGTSGHNEQFF.

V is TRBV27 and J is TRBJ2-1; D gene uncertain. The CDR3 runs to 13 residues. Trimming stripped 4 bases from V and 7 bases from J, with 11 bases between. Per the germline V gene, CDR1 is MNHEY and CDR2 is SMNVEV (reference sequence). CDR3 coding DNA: TGTGCCAGCAGTTGGCAGTTGTGGAATGAGCAGTTCTTC. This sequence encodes CASSWQLWNEQFF.

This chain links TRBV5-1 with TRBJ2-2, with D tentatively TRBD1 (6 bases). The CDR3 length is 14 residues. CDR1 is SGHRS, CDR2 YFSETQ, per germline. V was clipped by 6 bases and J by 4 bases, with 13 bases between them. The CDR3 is CASTLTGFTGELFF. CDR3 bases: TGCGCCAGCACCCTCACAGGGTTCACCGGGGAGCTGTTTTTT.

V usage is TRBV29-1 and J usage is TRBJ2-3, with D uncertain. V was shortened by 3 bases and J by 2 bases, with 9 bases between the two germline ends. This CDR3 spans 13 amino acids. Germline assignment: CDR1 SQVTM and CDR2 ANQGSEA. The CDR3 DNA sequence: TGCAGCGTTGACGGGTCTTCCACAGATACGCAGTATTTT. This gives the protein CSVDGSSTDTQYF.

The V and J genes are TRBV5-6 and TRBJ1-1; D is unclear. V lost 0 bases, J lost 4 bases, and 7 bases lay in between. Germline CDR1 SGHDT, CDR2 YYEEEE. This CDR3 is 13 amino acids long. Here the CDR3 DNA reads TGTGCCAGCAGCTTGGGGTCTCCCACTGAAGCTTTCTTT. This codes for CASSLGSPTEAFF.

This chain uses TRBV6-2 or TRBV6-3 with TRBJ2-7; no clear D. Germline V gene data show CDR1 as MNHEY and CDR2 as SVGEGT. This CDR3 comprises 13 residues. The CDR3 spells CASSLLAIHERYV. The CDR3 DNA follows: TGTGCCAGCAGTTTACTTGCCATCCACGAGCGGTACGTC.

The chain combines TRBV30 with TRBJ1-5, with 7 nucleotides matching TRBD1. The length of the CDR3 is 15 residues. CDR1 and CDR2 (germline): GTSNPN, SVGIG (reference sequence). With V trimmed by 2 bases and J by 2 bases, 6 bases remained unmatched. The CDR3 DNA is TGTGCCTGGAGTTTTAGGGGGCAAGGCAATCAGCCCCAGCATTTT. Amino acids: CAWSFRGQGNQPQHF.

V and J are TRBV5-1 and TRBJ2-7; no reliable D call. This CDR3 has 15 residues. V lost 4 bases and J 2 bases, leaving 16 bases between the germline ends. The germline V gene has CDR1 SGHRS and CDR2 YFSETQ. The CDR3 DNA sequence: TGCGCCAGCAGCCGCGGTTTATTTCTCACCTACGAGCAGTACGTC. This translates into CASSRGLFLTYEQYV.

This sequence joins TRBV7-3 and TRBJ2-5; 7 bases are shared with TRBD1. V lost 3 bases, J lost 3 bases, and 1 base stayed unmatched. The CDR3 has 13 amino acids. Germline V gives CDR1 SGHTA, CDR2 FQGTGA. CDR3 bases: TGTGCCAGCAGCTTCCAGGGGGAAGAGACCCAGTACTTC. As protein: CASSFQGEETQYF. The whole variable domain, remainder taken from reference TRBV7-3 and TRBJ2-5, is GAGVSQTPSNKVTEKGKYVELRCDPISGHTALYWYRQSLGQGPEFLIYFQGTGAADDSGLPNDRFFAVRPEGSVSTLKIQRTERGDSAVYLCASSFQGEETQYFGPGTRLLVL.

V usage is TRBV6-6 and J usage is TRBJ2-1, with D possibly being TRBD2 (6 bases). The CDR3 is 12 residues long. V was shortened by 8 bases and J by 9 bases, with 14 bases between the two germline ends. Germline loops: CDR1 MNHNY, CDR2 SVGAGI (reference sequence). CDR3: CASGITSSEQFF. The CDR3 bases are TGTGCCAGCGGGATTACTAGCAGTGAGCAGTTCTTC.

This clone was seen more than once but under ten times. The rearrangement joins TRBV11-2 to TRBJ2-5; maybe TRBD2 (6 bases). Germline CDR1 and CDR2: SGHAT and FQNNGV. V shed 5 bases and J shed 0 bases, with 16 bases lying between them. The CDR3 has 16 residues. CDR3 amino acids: CASSPTRGAYQETQYF. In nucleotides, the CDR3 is TGTGCCAGCAGCCCAACTCGCGGGGCCTACCAAGAGACCCAGTACTTC.

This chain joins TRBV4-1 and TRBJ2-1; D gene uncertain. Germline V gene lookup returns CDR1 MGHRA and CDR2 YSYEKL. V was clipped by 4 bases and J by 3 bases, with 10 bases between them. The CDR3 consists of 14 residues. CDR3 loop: CASSPESLYNEQFF. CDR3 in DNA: TGCGCCAGCAGCCCCGAGTCGCTCTACAATGAGCAGTTCTTC.

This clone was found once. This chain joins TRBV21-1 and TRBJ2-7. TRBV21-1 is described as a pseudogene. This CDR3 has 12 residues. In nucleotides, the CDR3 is TGTGCCAGCAGCATCGGGCTCAAGGAGCAGTACGTC. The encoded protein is CASSIGLKEQYV.

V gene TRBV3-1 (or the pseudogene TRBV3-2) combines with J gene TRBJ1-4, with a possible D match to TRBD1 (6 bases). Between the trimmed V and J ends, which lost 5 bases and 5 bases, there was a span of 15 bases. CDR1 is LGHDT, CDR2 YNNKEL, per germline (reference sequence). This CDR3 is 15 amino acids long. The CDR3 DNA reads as TGTGCCAGCAGCTCCGGGACATACGGAAATGAAAAACTGTTTTTT. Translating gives CASSSGTYGNEKLFF.

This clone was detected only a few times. The CDR3 nucleotides are TGTGCCAGCAGCTTTACAGGGGATTACGAGCAGTACTTC. Translating it yields CASSFTGDYEQYF. The chain uses TRBV11-2 and TRBJ2-7, with 7 nucleotides matching TRBD1. This CDR3 comprises 13 residues. In germline, CDR1 is SGHAT, CDR2 FQNNGV. V gave up 3 bases and J gave up 4 bases; unmatched junction bases: 3.

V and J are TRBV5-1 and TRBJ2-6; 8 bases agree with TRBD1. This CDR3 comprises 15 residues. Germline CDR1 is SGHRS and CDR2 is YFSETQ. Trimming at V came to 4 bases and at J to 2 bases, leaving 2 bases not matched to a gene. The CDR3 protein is CASSETGAGANVLTF. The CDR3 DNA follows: TGCGCCAGCAGCGAGACAGGGGCTGGGGCCAACGTCCTGACTTTC.